This TCR beta chain derives from a study of early T cells in non-severe SARS-CoV-2 infection. Broader study findings: Matching results from VDJdb favored anti-spike CD8 responses, leaving private and CD4 specificities undetected.

Ten or more counts support this clonotype. What it binds is not known. TCRdb re-called the 5' RACE reads through MiXCR, storing one row per CDR3 protein. The table records approximately 83,000 distinct CDR3 sequences, around 15% of them present only once. V dropped 4 bases and J dropped 0; count of bases not matched to a gene: 2. The CDR3 sequence is 15 residues long. Germline-derived CDR1 and CDR2 are DFQATT and SNEGSKA (reference sequence). Sequencing used whole blood. The chain uses TRBV20-1 and TRBJ2-1; 11 nucleotides line up with TRBD2. The receptor's source is an adult who was a healthcare worker with PCR-confirmed SARS-CoV-2 infection or an uninfected control (not recorded which). The CDR3 DNA is TGCAGTGCTACGACTAGCGGGGCCTCCTACAATGAGCAGTTCTTC. Residues: CSATTSGASYNEQFF.